This passage covers 16 T cell receptor beta chains from one sample sequenced in a study of T cell clonality in common variable immunodeficiency. Study results and limitations: Common variable immunodeficiency TCR beta sequences reportedly had fewer deletions and N-nucleotide insertions.

Antigen specificity for these receptors is unknown. Libraries were prepared by immunoSEQ multiplex PCR; TCRdb keeps only in-frame clonotypes and omits some of them. The sample contains some 7,100 clones, none occurring once; approximately 5.3% lies in the top ten. What was sequenced was peripheral blood mononuclear cells. All receptors derive from a human donor with common variable immunodeficiency.

This clone was counted between two and nine times. The CDR3 extends 3 residues past the end of the read, so its final part is completed from the germline J gene. The rearrangement uses TRBV20-1 and TRBJ1-1, with D uncertain. V was pared by 1 base and J by 1 base, with 10 bases between. The V gene's germline CDR1 is DFQATT and CDR2 SNEGSKA (reference sequence). This CDR3 region has 14 residues. The CDR3 reads CSARGARGNTEAFF. The CDR3 DNA, read in part, is TGCAGTGCTAGAGGGGCCAGAGGGAACACTGAA.

This clone qualifies as large (0.1 to 1%). The CDR3 end falls 3 residues outside the read, so it is completed with the germline J gene. The chain links TRBV18 to TRBJ2-7; 11 bases line up with TRBD1. Germline V gives CDR1 KGHSH, CDR2 LQKENI. V trimming: 4 bases; J trimming: 3 bases; junction bases outside the gene matches: 11. This CDR3 region has 17 residues. This chain's CDR3 is CASSQPGQGDGFYEQYF. The DNA read from the CDR3 is TGTGCCAGCTCACAACCGGGACAGGGGGACGGGTTCTACGAG. The full variable domain, rest sourced from reference TRBV18 and TRBJ2-7, is NAGVMQNPRHLVRRRGQEARLRCSPMKGHSHVYWYRQLPEEGLKFMVYLQKENIIDESGMPKERFSAEFPKEGPSILRIQQVVRGDSAAYFCASSQPGQGDGFYEQYFGPGTRLTVT.

This clone has only a few counts. Sequencing ends 3 residues short of the CDR3 end; the germline J gene provides the rest. The V and J genes are TRBV7-6 and TRBJ2-7; D not resolved. V lost 4 bases and J 0 bases, leaving 10 bases between the germline ends. Germline V CDR1 and CDR2: SGHVS, FNYEAQ. This CDR3 spans 14 amino acids. The covered CDR3 bases are TGTGCCAGCAGCTCACTCGTAAGCTCCTACGAG. Protein product: CASSSLVSSYE. The entire CDR3 protein is CASSSLVSSYEQYF.

To note about this clone: The read terminates 3 residues before the CDR3 end, so the remaining end is supplied by the germline J gene. The rearrangement links TRBV7-9 to TRBJ2-2; 14 bases map to TRBD2. Trimming cost V 9 bases and J 4 bases; bases outside gene matches: 4. The germline gives CDR1 SEHNR, CDR2 FQNEAQ (reference sequence). The CDR3 runs to 15 residues. The CDR3 DNA, read in part, is TGTGCCAGAGGACTAGCGGGAGGCCCCACCGGGGAG. This codes for CARGLAGGPTGE. The entire CDR3 reads CARGLAGGPTGELFF. The full variable domain, with the rest looked up from reference TRBV7-9 and TRBJ2-2, is DTGVSQNPRHKITKRGQNVTFRCDPISEHNRLYWYRQTLGQGPEFLTYFQNEAQLEKSRLLSDRFSAERPKGSFSTLEIQRTEQGDSAMYLCARGLAGGPTGELFFGEGSRLTVL.

The table lists this clone with a few counts. The read terminates 3 residues before the CDR3 end, so the remaining end is supplied by the germline J gene. The chain recombines TRBV18 with TRBJ1-6, with D maybe TRBD1 (5 bases). Trimming took off 3 bases at V and 2 bases at J, with 8 bases between the two ends. The CDR3 sequence is 15 residues long. Germline V CDR1 and CDR2: KGHSH, LQKENI. The sequenced CDR3 bases are TGTGCCAGCTCACCGGGGGGAACCTATAATTCACCC. Its protein product is CASSPGGTYNSP. Given in full, the CDR3 is CASSPGGTYNSPLHF.

This clone is labeled large. Read data end 3 residues before the CDR3 end; the end is taken from the germline J gene. The gene calls are TRBV7-2 and TRBJ1-1, with a weak D call TRBD1 (6 bases). Germline CDR1 SGHTA, CDR2 FQGNSA. The ends were cut back, 1 base at V and 6 bases at J, with 12 bases in the middle. The CDR3 loop spans 14 amino acids. The sequenced part of the CDR3 DNA is TGTGCCAGCAGCTTAGGGACAGTCCCCGCTGAA. As protein: CASSLGTVPAE. The entire CDR3 sequence reads CASSLGTVPAEAFF.

Comment on this clone: The CDR3 end falls 3 residues outside the read, so it is completed with the germline J gene. The genes are TRBV5-1 and TRBJ1-2; D unresolved. The V gene's germline CDR1 is SGHRS and CDR2 YFSETQ. This CDR3 region has 13 residues. The V end was cut by 4 bases, the J end by 0 bases, with 7 bases between. CDR3 bases read: TGCGCCAGCAGCCCCCTTGCTAACTATGGC. This encodes CASSPLANYG. Given in full, the CDR3 is CASSPLANYGYTF.

The sample holds a few counts of this clone. The CDR3 end is not reached by the read, which stops 3 residues before it; the germline J gene fills it in. The chain employs TRBV19 and TRBJ1-3, with TRBD1 as a possible D gene (5 bases). There are 14 residues in the CDR3. Trimming removed 7 bases from V and 5 bases from J, with 15 bases in between. Germline CDR1 and CDR2: LNHDA and SQIVND (reference sequence). The covered CDR3 bases are TGTGCCAGTACCTTCGGGGGGAAGAGAAACACC. Translated: CASTFGGKRNT. The entire CDR3 reads CASTFGGKRNTIYF.

The table lists this clone with a few counts. The read is 3 residues too short to cover the CDR3 end, so that end is filled in from the germline J gene. The chain couples TRBV7-8 to TRBJ1-2, with 8 bases that match TRBD1. Germline CDR1 SGHVS, CDR2 FQNEAQ. This CDR3 is built from 17 residues. The junction had 13 bases not matched to a gene; V was cut back by 2 bases and J by 5 bases. CDR3 protein: CASSLSPGQVGGYGYTF. CDR3 DNA, as far as it was read: TGTGCCAGCAGCTTATCCCCGGGACAGGTCGGTGGATATGGC.

This clone has only a few counts. The read ends 3 residues early relative to the CDR3; the germline J gene fills the gap. The rearrangement links TRBV19 to TRBJ2-1; D perhaps matches TRBD2 (6 bases). The CDR3 extends over 14 amino acids. Germline loops: CDR1 LNHDA, CDR2 SQIVND (reference sequence). Trimming left V 6 bases short and J 7 bases short, with 16 bases between. CDR3 protein: CASSSQRVANEQFF. Incomplete CDR3 DNA: TGTGCCAGTAGCTCTCAGCGGGTAGCAAATGAG.

Only a few counts were recorded for this clone. From the germline J gene comes the end of the CDR3, since the read stops 3 residues before it. The chain combines TRBV11-3 with TRBJ2-3; D not resolved. V was clipped by 1 base and J by 1 base, with 9 bases between them. Germline-derived CDR1 and CDR2 are SGHNT and YENEEA. The CDR3 extends over 15 amino acids. CDR3 loop: CASSLGDRGTDTQYF. Incomplete CDR3 DNA: TGTGCCAGCAGCTTAGGAGATCGGGGCACAGATACG.

This clone was counted between two and nine times. The germline gene is not matched at one end of the junction; a read error may be the cause. The read finishes 3 residues shy of the CDR3 end, and the germline J gene is used to complete it. J is TRBJ1-5 and V is TRBV19, with D uncertain. The germline V gene encodes CDR1 LNHDA and CDR2 SQIVND (reference sequence). The CDR3 loop spans 14 amino acids. The CDR3 sequence is CASSIPSSKQPQHF. The part of the CDR3 DNA that was read is TGTGCCAGTAGTATCCCCAGTAGCAAGCAGCCC. The full variable domain, rest sourced from reference TRBV19 and TRBJ1-5, is DGGITQSPKYLFRKEGQNVTLSCEQNLNHDAMYWYRQDPGQGLRLIYYSQIVNDFQKGDIAEGYSVSREKKESFPLTVTSAQKNPTAFYLCASSIPSSKQPQHFGDGTRLSIL.

Of note for this clone: Coverage ceases 3 residues before the CDR3 finishes, and the germline J gene fills in the end. The chain joins TRBV6-1 to TRBJ1-4; D might be TRBD1 (6 bases). Germline CDR1 is MNHNS and CDR2 is SASEGT. The CDR3 has 15 residues. Trimming removed 4 bases at V and 4 bases at J, with 13 bases between. The part of the CDR3 DNA that was read is TGTGCCAGCAGTGCGATCAGGACAGTTAATGAAAAA. It is translated as CASSAIRTVNEK. The CDR3, in full, reads CASSAIRTVNEKLFF.

This clone appeared a few times. From the germline J gene comes the end of the CDR3, since the read stops 3 residues before it. V usage is TRBV18 and J usage is TRBJ1-4; D perhaps matches TRBD1 (5 bases). The CDR3 has 14 amino acids. Trimming took 3 bases from V and 3 from J, leaving 8 bases between them. CDR1 is KGHSH and CDR2 is LQKENI in the germline V gene. Here the CDR3 reads CASSPGRSNEKLFF. The CDR3 bases that were read are TGTGCCAGCTCACCGGGGCGATCTAATGAAAAA.

The CDR3 region is CASSPGTLTYEQYF. The sequenced part of the CDR3 DNA is TGTGCCAGCTCACCCGGGACTCTAACCTACGAG. The rearrangement links TRBV18 to TRBJ2-7, with D possibly TRBD2 on 6 matching bases. Sequencing ends 3 residues short of the CDR3 end; the germline J gene provides the rest. The V end lost 3 bases, the J end lost 2 bases, and 11 bases lay between the germline ends. CDR3 length equals 14 residues. CDR1 KGHSH and CDR2 LQKENI come from the germline V gene.

This clone was found a few times. The read ends 3 residues early relative to the CDR3; the germline J gene fills the gap. This chain links TRBV18 with TRBJ2-7; a weak D match, TRBD1 (5 bases). The V gene lost 2 bases and the J gene lost 0 bases, with 8 bases spanning the gap. The CDR3 sequence is 14 residues long. The germline gives CDR1 KGHSH, CDR2 LQKENI. This chain's CDR3 is CASSPWGPSYEQYF. The DNA read from the CDR3 is TGTGCCAGCTCACCATGGGGCCCCTCCTACGAG.